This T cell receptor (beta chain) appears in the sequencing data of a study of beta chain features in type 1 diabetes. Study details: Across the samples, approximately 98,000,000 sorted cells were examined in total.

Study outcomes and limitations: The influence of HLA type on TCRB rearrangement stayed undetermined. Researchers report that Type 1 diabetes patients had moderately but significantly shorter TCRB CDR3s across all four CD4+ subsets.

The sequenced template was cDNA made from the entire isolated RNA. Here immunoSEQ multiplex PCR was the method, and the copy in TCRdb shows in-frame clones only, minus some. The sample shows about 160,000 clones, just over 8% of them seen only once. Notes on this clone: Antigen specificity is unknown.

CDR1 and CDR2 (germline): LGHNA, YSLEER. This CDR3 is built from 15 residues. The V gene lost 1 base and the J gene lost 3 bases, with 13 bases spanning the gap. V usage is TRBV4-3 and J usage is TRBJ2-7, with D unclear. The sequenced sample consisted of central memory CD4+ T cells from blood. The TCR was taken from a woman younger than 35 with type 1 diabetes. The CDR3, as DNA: TGCGCCAGCAGCCAAGGACCCGGCAGACACTACGAGCAGTACTTC. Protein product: CASSQGPGRHYEQYF.